This T cell receptor (beta chain) was found in a study of long-term antiretroviral therapy in people with HIV. General study points: The study found that diversity rose after ART but stayed below transplant donor controls. No data on ART adherence, viral resistance or therapy changes.

Survey-level resolution applied to immunoSEQ assay v3.0. The repertoire was sequenced with immunoSEQ multiplex PCR; TCRdb's copy has only in-frame clones and lacks some. This table has approximately 35,000 clones, around 72% appearing once. Specimens carried about 0.9-10 million cryopreserved PBMC before DNA extraction. Turning to this clone: As yet, its antigen is unknown.

The input for sequencing was unsorted PBMCs, taken 3.1 years after starting antiretroviral therapy. This clonotype was sampled from a woman in her forties or fifties with HIV.

The CDR3 region has the DNA TGTGCCACCAGCACTTCCGGACAGCTGACCTACGAGCAGTACGTC. It encodes CATSTSGQLTYEQYV. The rearrangement links TRBV15 to TRBJ2-7; D is possibly TRBD1 (6 bases). V was shortened by 4 bases and J by 2 bases, with 15 bases between the two germline ends. The CDR3 has 15 amino acids. CDR1 LNHNV and CDR2 YYDKDF come from the germline V gene (reference sequence).